This TCR beta chain was identified during a study of blood T cell repertoires in COVID-19. Study overall: Sources were T cells, B-cell-depleted T cells, or PBMCs; the material itself was cDNA or gDNA.

Libraries were prepared by immunoSEQ multiplex PCR; TCRdb keeps only in-frame clonotypes and omits some of them. This table holds hundreds of thousands of clones, 86% found once. Trimming took 5 bases from V and 6 from J; bases not matched to a gene: 4. The germline CDR1 and CDR2 sequences are ENHRY and SYGVKD. The CDR3 runs 13 residues. This TCR was sampled from a man older than 75 with acute or convalescent COVID-19. Material: peripheral blood. The rearrangement joins TRBV10-3 to TRBJ1-2; 9 nucleotides match TRBD1. Here the CDR3 reads CAISRDRENGYTF. The CDR3, as DNA: TGTGCCATCAGTAGGGACAGGGAGAATGGCTACACCTTC.